A single sample gave rise to the 15 T cell receptor beta chains below, sequenced in a study of regulatory T cells in long-lasting Graves disease. Time point given: newly diagnosed GD, antithyroid drugs for less than 3 months. PBMC-derived RNA was used for the TCR library. Combining iRepertoire HTBI primers with Arm-PCR of CDR3 regions, the authors built TCR beta libraries. MiXCR was run by TCRdb on the multiplex PCR reads, yielding one entry per CDR3 protein. The sample holds some 410,000 distinct CDR3 sequences, 16% seen once. These same records also appear under a second study, on T cells in Graves' hyperthyroidism and ophthalmopathy.

Sequencing was performed on peripheral blood mononuclear cells (PBMCs), taken at new diagnosis, from a patient treated with antithyroid drugs. These receptors originate from a woman aged 25 to 39 with Graves disease.

This clonotype was counted only a few times. This chain connects TRBV19 to TRBJ2-1; 11 bases line up with TRBD1. CDR3 size: 15 residues. V dropped 8 bases and J dropped 4; count of bases not matched to a gene: 7. Germline CDR1 LNHDA, CDR2 SQIVND (reference sequence). CDR3 in DNA: TGTGCCAGTGCCACCGGGACAGGGGGTTACAATGAGCAGTTCTTC. Its translation is CASATGTGGYNEQFF.

CDR3 in amino acids: CASSSLADTDTQYF. The CDR3 DNA follows: TGTGCCAGCAGCTCGCTAGCAGACACAGATACGCAGTATTTT. This sequence joins TRBV27 and TRBJ2-3; the D gene is possibly TRBD2 (5 bases). Germline CDR1 reads MNHEY; CDR2 reads SMNVEV (reference sequence). This CDR3 is 14 amino acids long. Trimming cost V 6 bases and J 2 bases, with 12 bases left between them.

This clonotype was observed a few times. The chain joins TRBV15 to TRBJ2-2; a weak D match, TRBD2 (7 bases). The V end was cut by 4 bases, the J end by 7 bases, with 16 bases between. Germline CDR1 is LNHNV and CDR2 is YYDKDF (reference sequence). The CDR3 has 15 residues. The CDR3 nucleotides are TGTGCCACCAGCAAGGGGGGGGGGCCGGTCGGGGAGCTGTTTTTT. It specifies CATSKGGGPVGELFF.

There are a few counts of this clonotype. V gene TRBV6-6 combines with J gene TRBJ2-7, with D perhaps matching TRBD1 or TRBD2 (5 bases each). Germline lookup yields CDR1 MNHNY and CDR2 SVGAGI (reference sequence). Trimming took 0 bases from V and 5 from J, leaving 17 bases between them. The CDR3 is 16 residues long. CDR3 in DNA: TGTGCCAGCAGTTACTCGGGAAGGGACGTGAACGACGAGCAGTACTTC. Its protein product is CASSYSGRDVNDEQYF.

There are a few counts of this clonotype. This chain joins TRBV11-2 and TRBJ2-6; D may be TRBD1 or TRBD2 (5 bases each). Trimming took 4 bases from V and 4 from J, leaving 26 bases between them. This CDR3 is 20 amino acids long. Germline CDR1 is SGHAT and CDR2 is FQNNGV. The CDR3 DNA reads TGTGCCAGCAGCTACAATCCCCGGGACGCCGCTTTGGGCGGGGCCAACGTCCTGACTTTC. It encodes CASSYNPRDAALGGANVLTF.

The chain recombines TRBV4-1 with TRBJ1-1; D might be TRBD1 (6 bases). The length of the CDR3 is 14 residues. Deletions cut 3 bases from V and 0 bases from J, with 8 bases between. Germline V CDR1 and CDR2: MGHRA, YSYEKL. In nucleotides, the CDR3 is TGCGCCAGCAGCCATCAGGGGTTGAACACTGAAGCTTTCTTT. Translation: CASSHQGLNTEAFF.

This clonotype has more than one count but fewer than ten. The CDR3 nucleotides read TGTGCCAGCAAGGGAGGGCCTTCCAACAATGAGCAGTTCTTC. It yields the protein CASKGGPSNNEQFF. The chain carries TRBV3-1 and TRBJ2-1; 7 nucleotides line up with TRBD2. V trimming: 7 bases; J trimming: 5 bases; junction bases outside the gene matches: 8. The CDR3 has 14 amino acids. The V gene's germline CDR1 is LGHDT and CDR2 YNNKEL (reference sequence).

This clonotype has at least ten counts. The V gene is TRBV27, the J gene TRBJ2-4; possibly TRBD1 or TRBD2 for D (6 bases each). CDR3 size: 16 residues. CDR1 and CDR2 (germline): MNHEY, SMNVEV (reference sequence). V lost 4 bases, J lost 6 bases, and 19 bases lay in between. The chain's CDR3 is CASSSDVEGGSNIQYF. CDR3 DNA: TGTGCCAGCAGTTCAGACGTAGAGGGGGGATCAAACATTCAGTACTTC.

This clonotype was counted a few times. The V and J genes are TRBV20-1 and TRBJ1-2; D ambiguous. CDR1 and CDR2 from the germline V gene are DFQATT and SNEGSKA (reference sequence). V was pared by 7 bases and J by 10 bases, with 13 bases between. The CDR3 is 10 amino acids. CDR3 protein: CSGVGVDYTF. The CDR3 coding sequence is TGCAGTGGGGTCGGGGTTGACTACACCTTC.

This clonotype was picked up many times. V gene TRBV13 combines with J gene TRBJ2-3; 11 bases match TRBD2. The CDR3 runs to 16 residues. CDR1 and CDR2 (germline): PRHDT, FYEKMQ (reference sequence). Trimming cost V 5 bases and J 1 base; bases outside gene matches: 5. CDR3 region: CASSPSGLAGTDTQYF. CDR3 bases: TGTGCCAGCAGCCCATCGGGACTAGCGGGCACAGATACGCAGTATTTT.

CDR3 region: CASSLARTGKGSYNEQFF. The CDR3 coding sequence is TGCGCCAGCAGCTTGGCCCGAACAGGGAAGGGCTCCTACAATGAGCAGTTCTTC. V is TRBV5-1 and J is TRBJ2-1; the D gene is possibly TRBD1 (6 bases). There are 18 residues in the CDR3. Trimming took off 0 bases at V and 0 bases at J, with 16 bases between the two ends. In germline, CDR1 is SGHRS, CDR2 YFSETQ.

The genes are TRBV19 and TRBJ1-5, with D hard to call. Looked up from germline, CDR1 is LNHDA and CDR2 is SQIVND (reference sequence). V lost 2 bases, J lost 2 bases, and 10 bases lay in between. CDR3 length: 15 residues. CDR3 nucleotides: TGTGCCAGTAGTATATCGGGCGGGCGCAATCAGCCCCAGCATTTT. Amino acids: CASSISGGRNQPQHF.

This clonotype was recorded at least ten times. The CDR3 loop reads CSAGGPRYEQYF. CDR3 nucleotides: TGCAGTGCCGGGGGGCCCCGGTACGAGCAGTACTTC. The V and J genes are TRBV20-1 and TRBJ2-7, with D possibly being TRBD2 (7 bases). Between the trimmed V and J ends, which lost 6 bases and 4 bases, there was a span of 13 bases. The CDR3 extends over 12 amino acids. Germline CDR1 DFQATT, CDR2 SNEGSKA (reference sequence).

This clonotype showed up many times. The V and J genes are TRBV3-1 and TRBJ1-2; perhaps TRBD1 as D (6 bases). V dropped 2 bases and J dropped 4 bases, with 11 bases sitting between them. The CDR3 is made up of 14 amino acids. CDR1 is LGHDT, CDR2 YNNKEL, per germline (reference sequence). The CDR3 spells CASSQPTGSYGYTF. The CDR3 coding sequence is TGTGCCAGCAGCCAACCAACAGGGAGCTATGGCTACACCTTC.

About this clonotype: This clone may be a read error of a much larger clone one base away. V usage is TRBV24-1 and J usage is TRBJ2-3; D remains ambiguous. Germline V gene data show CDR1 as KGHDR and CDR2 as SFDVKD. The V end lost 4 bases, the J end lost 2 bases, and 0 bases lay between the germline ends. The CDR3 length is 11 residues. The CDR3 region is CATSDTDTQYF. CDR3 coding DNA: TGTGCCACCAGTGACACAGATACGCAGTATTTT.